This T cell receptor beta chain was captured in a study of T cell repertoires in cytomegalovirus infection. Study overall: CMV epitopes in the study were HLA-C-restricted (recently identified) and HLA-B-restricted (well studied). From public TCR beta signatures came an indication of both CMV infection and matching HLA type. Study observations and caveats: Cumulated frequencies of public TCR beta families served to identify carriers of CMV plus the relevant HLA. Within the response measured ex vivo, HLA-C-restricted CMV-specific TCR beta clonotypes were dominant.

Turning to this clonotype: Its antigen is undetermined.

From the reads, TCRdb called clonotypes with MiXCR, one entry per CDR3 protein. Among 50,000 or so distinct CDR3 sequences listed, roughly a fifth were seen once. V gave up 2 bases and J gave up 3 bases, with 5 bases separating them. CDR1 is LGHDT and CDR2 is YNNKEL in the germline V gene (reference sequence). This CDR3 region has 12 residues. The receptor was isolated from a human donor in good health (CMV status not recorded). Some clones in this sample may be carry-over from other donors' samples. The starting material was CD8+ T cells from cultured PBMCs, obtained from culture after CMV antigen stimulation. The chain joins TRBV3-1 to TRBJ2-7, with a weak D call TRBD2 (5 bases). CDR3 protein: CASSQRDYEQYF. CDR3 sequence (DNA): TGTGCCAGCAGCCAACGGGACTACGAGCAGTACTTC.